This is a list of T cell receptor beta chains from one sample in a study of response to subunit inactivated influenza vaccine. TCRdb re-called the RT-PCR reads with MiXCR, one entry per CDR3 protein. The sample shows hundreds of thousands of distinct CDR3 sequences, approximately 14% of them seen only once. Sequenced here: PBMCs from blood, sampled around 14 days before vaccination. The receptors were sampled from a man aged 50-60 years who received an inactivated influenza vaccine. Each CDR3 is given with its conserved first and last residue. Fields, in order: D gene, V gene, J gene, clone size, CDR3 protein, CDR3 DNA. A D gene is named only where the DNA matches it firmly. Expanded clones are given a class, and other clones once, few, many or no size at all.

>NA|TRBV12-3/TRBV12-4|TRBJ1-5|few
CASSLGRENQPQHF
TGTGCCAGCAGTTTGGGCAGGGAAAATCAGCCCCAGCATTTT
>NA|TRBV29-1|TRBJ2-3|NA
CSVAYREPPFTDTQYF
TGCAGCGTTGCCTACCGGGAGCCTCCTTTCACAGATACGCAGTATTTT
>TRBD2|TRBV12-3/TRBV12-4|TRBJ2-2|few
CASSQASGSSGELFF
TGTGCCAGCAGCCAGGCCAGCGGGAGTTCAGGGGAGCTGTTTTTT
>NA|TRBV6-5|TRBJ2-3|many
CASSYSLRADRTDTQYF
TGTGCCAGCAGTTACTCGTTGCGAGCGGACCGCACAGATACGCAGTATTTT
>NA|TRBV6-1|TRBJ1-2|many
CASSASTGALYGYTF
TGTGCCAGCAGTGCGTCGACAGGCGCCCTCTATGGCTACACCTTC
>TRBD2|TRBV27|TRBJ2-1|few
CASSLSQGGYNEQFF
TGTGCCAGCAGTTTAAGCCAGGGAGGGTACAATGAGCAGTTCTTC
>TRBD1|TRBV25-1|TRBJ2-2|many
CASSDTGAGELFF
TGTGCCAGCAGTGATACAGGGGCCGGGGAGCTGTTTTTT
>NA|TRBV7-8|TRBJ2-1|NA
CASSLLPGPYNEQFF
TGTGCCAGCAGCCTACTTCCAGGGCCATACAATGAGCAGTTCTTC
>TRBD1|TRBV29-1|TRBJ2-7|many
CSVEGQGAYEQYF
TGCAGCGTTGAGGGACAGGGGGCCTACGAGCAGTACTTC
>NA|TRBV20-1|TRBJ2-7|few
CSARVGTRGQQYF
TGCAGTGCTAGGGTTGGGACTCGGGGCCAGCAGTACTTC
>TRBD1|TRBV28|TRBJ2-7|many
CASSQAGTGSYEQYF
TGTGCCAGCAGTCAGGCCGGGACAGGGTCCTACGAGCAGTACTTC
>NA|TRBV6-4|TRBJ2-1|NA
CASSDSSGGILSSYNEQFF
TGTGCCAGCAGTGACTCTTCAGGGGGGATCCTAAGCTCCTACAATGAGCAGTTCTTC
>TRBD2|TRBV6-5|TRBJ2-3|few
CASSYFSGTSGTDTQYF
TGTGCCAGCAGTTACTTCTCAGGGACTAGCGGCACAGATACGCAGTATTTT
>NA|TRBV2|TRBJ2-3|many
CASRSRTLSTDTQYF
TGTGCCAGCAGATCCCGGACTCTTAGCACAGATACGCAGTATTTT
>NA|TRBV25-1|TRBJ2-7|few
CASSDPEDSHYEQYF
TGTGCCAGCAGTGACCCGGAGGACAGCCACTACGAGCAGTACTTC
>NA|TRBV27|TRBJ2-1|NA
CASSPSRWPHTEQFF
TGTGCCAGCAGTCCCAGCCGGTGGCCCCATACTGAGCAGTTCTTC
>TRBD1|TRBV10-2|TRBJ1-2|NA
CASSESRGATRSYGYTF
TGCGCCAGCAGTGAATCCAGGGGGGCAACGAGATCGTATGGCTACACCTTC
>NA|TRBV29-1|TRBJ2-5|NA
CSVETSFQETQYF
TGCAGCGTTGAAACGAGCTTCCAAGAGACCCAGTACTTC
>TRBD2|TRBV6-5|TRBJ2-1|NA
CASVSGVDNEQFF
TGTGCCAGCGTTAGCGGGGTAGATAATGAGCAGTTCTTC
>TRBD2|TRBV28|TRBJ2-1|few
CASSFRVSGRSEQFF
TGTGCCAGCAGTTTCAGGGTAAGCGGGAGGTCTGAGCAGTTCTTC
>TRBD2|TRBV15|TRBJ2-7|few
CATSRDRAAGLNEQYF
TGTGCCACCAGCAGAGATCGGGCAGCGGGGCTAAACGAGCAGTACTTC
>NA|TRBV2|TRBJ2-7|few
CASKSLASLYEQYF
TGTGCCAGCAAATCCCTGGCCTCACTCTACGAGCAGTACTTC
>NA|TRBV30|TRBJ2-1|NA
CAWSVELDEQFF
TGTGCCTGGAGTGTCGAATTGGATGAGCAGTTCTTC
>TRBD2|TRBV4-2|TRBJ2-1|many
CASSQAGGAFYNEQFF
TGTGCCAGCAGCCAAGCGGGGGGGGCATTTTACAATGAGCAGTTCTTC
>TRBD1|TRBV4-1|TRBJ2-2|few
CASSPTQGAGGELFF
TGCGCCAGCAGCCCAACTCAGGGGGCGGGCGGGGAGCTGTTTTTT
>TRBD1|TRBV12-3/TRBV12-4|TRBJ1-1|few
CASSLVHAGGRTEAFF
TGTGCCAGCAGTTTGGTTCATGCAGGGGGGAGGACTGAAGCTTTCTTT
>TRBD2|TRBV12-3/TRBV12-4|TRBJ2-7|few
CASRGLAGVGNGYEQYF
TGTGCCAGCAGAGGACTAGCGGGAGTAGGGAACGGCTACGAGCAGTACTTC
>TRBD1|TRBV29-1|TRBJ2-1|few
CSGKDRLREQFF
TGCAGCGGGAAGGACAGGCTGAGGGAGCAGTTCTTC
>NA|TRBV4-3|TRBJ1-6|many
CASSQEWEPYNSPLHF
TGCGCCAGCAGCCAAGAATGGGAACCCTATAATTCACCCCTCCACTTT